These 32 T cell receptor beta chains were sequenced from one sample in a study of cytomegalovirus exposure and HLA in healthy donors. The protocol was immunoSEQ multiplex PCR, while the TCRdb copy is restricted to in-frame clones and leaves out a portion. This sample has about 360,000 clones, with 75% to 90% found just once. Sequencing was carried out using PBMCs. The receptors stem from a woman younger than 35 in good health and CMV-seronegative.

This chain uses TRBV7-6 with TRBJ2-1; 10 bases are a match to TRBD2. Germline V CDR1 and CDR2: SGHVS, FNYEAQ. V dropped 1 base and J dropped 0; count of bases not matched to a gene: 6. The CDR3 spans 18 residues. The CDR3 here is CASSLGPSGGDSYNEQFF. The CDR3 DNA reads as TGTGCCAGCAGCTTAGGTCCGAGCGGGGGGGACTCCTACAATGAGCAGTTCTTC.

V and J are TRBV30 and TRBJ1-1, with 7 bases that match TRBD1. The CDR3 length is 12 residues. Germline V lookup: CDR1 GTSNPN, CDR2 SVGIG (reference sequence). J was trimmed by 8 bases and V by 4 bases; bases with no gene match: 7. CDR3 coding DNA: TGTGCCTGGATTTGGTGGACAGGCGAAGCTTTCTTT. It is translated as CAWIWWTGEAFF.

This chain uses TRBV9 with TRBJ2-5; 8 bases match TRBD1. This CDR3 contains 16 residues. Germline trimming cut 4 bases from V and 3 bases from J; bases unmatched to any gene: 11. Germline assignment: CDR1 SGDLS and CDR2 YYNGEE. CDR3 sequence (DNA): TGTGCCAGCAGCCCGGGGACAGGCCGTTCCAAAGAGACCCAGTACTTC. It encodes CASSPGTGRSKETQYF.

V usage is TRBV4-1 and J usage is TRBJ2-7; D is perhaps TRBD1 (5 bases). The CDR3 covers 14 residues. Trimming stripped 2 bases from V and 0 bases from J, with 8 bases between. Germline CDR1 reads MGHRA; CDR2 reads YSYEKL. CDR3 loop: CASSQTTASYEQYF. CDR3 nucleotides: TGCGCCAGCAGCCAAACGACAGCCTCCTACGAGCAGTACTTC.

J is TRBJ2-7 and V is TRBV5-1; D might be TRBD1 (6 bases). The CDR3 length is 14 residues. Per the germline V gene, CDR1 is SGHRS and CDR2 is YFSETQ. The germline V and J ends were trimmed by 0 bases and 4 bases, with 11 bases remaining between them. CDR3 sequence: CASSLAGTMYEQYF. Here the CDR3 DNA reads TGCGCCAGCAGCTTGGCCGGGACAATGTACGAGCAGTACTTC.

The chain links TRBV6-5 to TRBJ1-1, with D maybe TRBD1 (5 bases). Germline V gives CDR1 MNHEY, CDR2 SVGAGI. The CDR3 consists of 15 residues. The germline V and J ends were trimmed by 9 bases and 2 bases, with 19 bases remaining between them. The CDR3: CASSGGEVTNTEAFF. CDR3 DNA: TGTGCCAGTTCCGGGGGGGAGGTGACTAACACTGAAGCTTTCTTT.

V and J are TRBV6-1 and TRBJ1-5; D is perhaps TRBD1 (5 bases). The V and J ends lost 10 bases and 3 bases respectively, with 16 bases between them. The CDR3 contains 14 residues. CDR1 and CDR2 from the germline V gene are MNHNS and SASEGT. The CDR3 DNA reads TGTGCCACCGACCCGGGACTGCTCAATCAGCCCCAGCATTTT. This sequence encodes CATDPGLLNQPQHF.

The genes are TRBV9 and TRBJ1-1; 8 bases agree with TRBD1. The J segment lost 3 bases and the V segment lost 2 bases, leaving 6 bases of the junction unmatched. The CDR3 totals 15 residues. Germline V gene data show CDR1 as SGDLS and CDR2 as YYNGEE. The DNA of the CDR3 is TGTGCCAGCAGCGTGGCCGGGACAGGCTACACTGAAGCTTTCTTT. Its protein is CASSVAGTGYTEAFF.

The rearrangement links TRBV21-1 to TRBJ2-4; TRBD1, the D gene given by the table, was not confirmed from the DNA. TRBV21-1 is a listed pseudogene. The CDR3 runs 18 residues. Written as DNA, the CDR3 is TGTGCCAGCAGCATAGAGGACAGCCCCTTTCTAGCCAAAAACATTCAGTACTTC. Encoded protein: CASSIEDSPFLAKNIQYF.

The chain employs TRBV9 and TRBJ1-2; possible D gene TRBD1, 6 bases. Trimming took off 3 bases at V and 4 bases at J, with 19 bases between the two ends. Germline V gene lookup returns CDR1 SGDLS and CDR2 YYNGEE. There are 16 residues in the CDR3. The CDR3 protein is CASSEGGRRTAYGYTF. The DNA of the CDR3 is TGTGCCAGCAGCGAGGGGGGGAGAAGGACTGCCTATGGCTACACCTTC. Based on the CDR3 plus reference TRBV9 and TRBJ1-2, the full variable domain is DSGVTQTPKHLITATGQRVTLRCSPRSGDLSVYWYQQSLDQGLQFLIQYYNGEERAKGNILERFSAQQFPDLHSELNLSSLELGDSALYFCASSEGGRRTAYGYTFGSGTRLTVV.

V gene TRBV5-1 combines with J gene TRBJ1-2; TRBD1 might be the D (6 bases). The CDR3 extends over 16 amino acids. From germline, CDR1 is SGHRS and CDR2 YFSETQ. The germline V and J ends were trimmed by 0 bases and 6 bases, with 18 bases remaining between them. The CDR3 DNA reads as TGCGCCAGCAGCTTGGCCGAGTGGGGGCACGGAAATGGCTACACCTTC. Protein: CASSLAEWGHGNGYTF.

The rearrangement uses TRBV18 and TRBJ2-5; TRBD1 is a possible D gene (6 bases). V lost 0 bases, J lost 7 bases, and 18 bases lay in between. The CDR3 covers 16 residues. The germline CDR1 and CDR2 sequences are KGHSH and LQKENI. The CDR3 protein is CASSPPEGRGRRTQYF. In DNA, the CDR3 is TGTGCCAGCTCACCACCTGAGGGCAGGGGAAGAAGGACCCAGTACTTC.

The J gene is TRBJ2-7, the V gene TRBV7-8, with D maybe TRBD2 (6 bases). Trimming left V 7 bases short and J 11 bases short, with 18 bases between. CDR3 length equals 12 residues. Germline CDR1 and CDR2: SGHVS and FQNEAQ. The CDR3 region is CASTSKGGKEYF. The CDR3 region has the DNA TGTGCCAGCACCTCTAAGGGAGGAAAGGAGTACTTC.

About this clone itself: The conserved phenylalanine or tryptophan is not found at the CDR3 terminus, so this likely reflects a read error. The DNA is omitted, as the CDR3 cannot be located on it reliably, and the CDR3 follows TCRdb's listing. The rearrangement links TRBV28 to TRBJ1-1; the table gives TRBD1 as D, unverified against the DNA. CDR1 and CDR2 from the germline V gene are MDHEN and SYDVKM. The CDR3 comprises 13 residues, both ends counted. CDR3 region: CASRLQTGVGFWL.

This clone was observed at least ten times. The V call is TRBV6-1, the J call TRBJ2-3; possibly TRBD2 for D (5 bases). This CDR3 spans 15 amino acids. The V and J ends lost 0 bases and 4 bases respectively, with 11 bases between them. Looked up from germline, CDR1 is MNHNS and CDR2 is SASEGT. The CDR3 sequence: CASSEAGVASDTQYF. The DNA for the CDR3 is TGTGCCAGCAGTGAAGCGGGAGTCGCCTCAGATACGCAGTATTTT.

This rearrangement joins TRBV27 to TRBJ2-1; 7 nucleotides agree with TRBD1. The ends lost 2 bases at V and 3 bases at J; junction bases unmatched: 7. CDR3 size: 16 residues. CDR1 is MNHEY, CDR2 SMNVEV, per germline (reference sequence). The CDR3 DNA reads TGTGCCAGCAGTTTAGACAGGGTAGTCCTCTACAATGAGCAGTTCTTC. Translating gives CASSLDRVVLYNEQFF.

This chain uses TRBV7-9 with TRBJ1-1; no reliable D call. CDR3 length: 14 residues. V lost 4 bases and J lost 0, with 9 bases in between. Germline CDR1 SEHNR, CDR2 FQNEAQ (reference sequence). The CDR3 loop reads CASSWEGVNTEAFF. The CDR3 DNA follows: TGTGCCAGCAGCTGGGAGGGCGTGAACACTGAAGCTTTCTTT.

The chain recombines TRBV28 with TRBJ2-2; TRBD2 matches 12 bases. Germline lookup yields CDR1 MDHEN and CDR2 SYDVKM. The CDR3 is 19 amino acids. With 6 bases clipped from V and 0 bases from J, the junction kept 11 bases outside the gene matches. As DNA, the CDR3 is TGTGCCAGCAGCCCCGGACTAGCGGGACTATTATCGAACACCGGGGAGCTGTTTTTT. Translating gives CASSPGLAGLLSNTGELFF.

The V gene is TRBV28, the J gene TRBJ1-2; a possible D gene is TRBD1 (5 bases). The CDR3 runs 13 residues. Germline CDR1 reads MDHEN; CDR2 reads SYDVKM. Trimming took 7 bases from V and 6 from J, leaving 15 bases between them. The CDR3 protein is CASTSGQGDGYTF. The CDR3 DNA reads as TGTGCCAGCACCTCCGGCCAGGGTGATGGCTACACCTTC.

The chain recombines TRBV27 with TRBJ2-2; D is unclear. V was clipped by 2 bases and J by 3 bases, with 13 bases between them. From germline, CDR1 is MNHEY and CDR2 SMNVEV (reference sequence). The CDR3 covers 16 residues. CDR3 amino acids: CASSLLLGPHTGELFF. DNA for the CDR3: TGTGCCAGCAGTTTACTGCTAGGCCCTCACACCGGGGAGCTGTTTTTT.

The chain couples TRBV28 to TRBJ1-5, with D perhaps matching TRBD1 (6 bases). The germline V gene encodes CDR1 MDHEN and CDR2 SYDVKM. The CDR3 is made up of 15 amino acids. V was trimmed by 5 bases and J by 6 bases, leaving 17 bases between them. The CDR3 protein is CASSPVGGLGQPQHF. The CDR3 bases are TGTGCCAGCAGTCCAGTTGGGGGCTTGGGTCAGCCCCAGCATTTT.

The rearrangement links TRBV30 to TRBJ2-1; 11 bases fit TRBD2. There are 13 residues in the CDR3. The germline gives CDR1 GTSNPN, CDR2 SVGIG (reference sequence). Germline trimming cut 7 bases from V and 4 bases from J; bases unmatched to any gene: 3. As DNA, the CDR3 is TGTGCCTCTGGGACTAGCGGATACAATGAGCAGTTCTTC. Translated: CASGTSGYNEQFF. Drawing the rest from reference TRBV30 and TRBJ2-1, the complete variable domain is SQTIHQWPATLVQPVGSPLSLECTVEGTSNPNLYWYRQAAGRGLQLLFYSVGIGQISSEVPQNLSASRPQDRQFILSSKKLLLSDSGFYLCASGTSGYNEQFFGPGTRLTVL.

CDR3 sequence reads: CASSYSWTGDEKLFF. The CDR3, as DNA: TGTGCCAGCAGTTACTCCTGGACAGGGGACGAAAAACTGTTTTTT. V usage is TRBV6-5 and J usage is TRBJ1-4; 9 bases match TRBD1. This CDR3 has 15 residues. Germline CDR1 is MNHEY and CDR2 is SVGAGI. V trimming: 0 bases; J trimming: 8 bases; junction bases outside the gene matches: 4.

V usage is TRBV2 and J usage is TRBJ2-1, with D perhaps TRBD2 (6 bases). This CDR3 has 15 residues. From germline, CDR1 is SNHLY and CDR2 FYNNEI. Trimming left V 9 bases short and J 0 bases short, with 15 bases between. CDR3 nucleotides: TGTGCCAGTACCCGCGGGATTCGCTCCTACAATGAGCAGTTCTTC. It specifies CASTRGIRSYNEQFF.

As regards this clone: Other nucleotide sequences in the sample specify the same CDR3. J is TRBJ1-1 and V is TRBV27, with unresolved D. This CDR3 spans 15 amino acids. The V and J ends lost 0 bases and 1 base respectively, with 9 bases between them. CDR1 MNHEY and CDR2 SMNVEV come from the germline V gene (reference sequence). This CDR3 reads CASSLSRGANTEAFF. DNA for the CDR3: TGTGCCAGCAGTTTATCAAGAGGCGCGAACACTGAAGCTTTCTTT.

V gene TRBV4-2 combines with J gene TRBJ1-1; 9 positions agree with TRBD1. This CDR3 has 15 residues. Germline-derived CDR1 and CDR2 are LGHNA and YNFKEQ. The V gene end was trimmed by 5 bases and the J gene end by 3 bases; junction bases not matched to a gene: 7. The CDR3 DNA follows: TGTGCCAGCAGCAACTACTGGACAGGGGACACTGAAGCTTTCTTT. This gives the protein CASSNYWTGDTEAFF.

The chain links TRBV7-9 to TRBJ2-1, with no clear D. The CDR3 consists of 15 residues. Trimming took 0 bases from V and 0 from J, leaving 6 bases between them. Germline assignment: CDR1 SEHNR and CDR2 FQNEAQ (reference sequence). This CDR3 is CASSLARSSYNEQFF. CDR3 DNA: TGTGCCAGCAGCTTAGCTAGGAGCTCCTACAATGAGCAGTTCTTC. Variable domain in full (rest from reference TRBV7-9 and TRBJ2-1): DTGVSQNPRHKITKRGQNVTFRCDPISEHNRLYWYRQTLGQGPEFLTYFQNEAQLEKSRLLSDRFSAERPKGSFSTLEIQRTEQGDSAMYLCASSLARSSYNEQFFGPGTRLTVL.

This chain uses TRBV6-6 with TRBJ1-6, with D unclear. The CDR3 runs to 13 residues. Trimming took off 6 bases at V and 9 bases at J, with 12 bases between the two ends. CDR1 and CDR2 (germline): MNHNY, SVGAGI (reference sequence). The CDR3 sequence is CASSLARGSPLHF. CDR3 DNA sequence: TGTGCCAGCAGCCTCGCCCGCGGTTCACCCCTCCACTTT.

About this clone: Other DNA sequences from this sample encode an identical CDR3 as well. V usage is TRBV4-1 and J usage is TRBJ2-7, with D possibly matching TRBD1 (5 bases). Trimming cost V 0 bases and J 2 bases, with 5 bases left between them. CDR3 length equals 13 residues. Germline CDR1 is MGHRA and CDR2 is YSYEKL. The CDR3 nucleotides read TGCGCCAGCAGCCAAGACAGGGCCTACGAGCAGTACTTC. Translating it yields CASSQDRAYEQYF.

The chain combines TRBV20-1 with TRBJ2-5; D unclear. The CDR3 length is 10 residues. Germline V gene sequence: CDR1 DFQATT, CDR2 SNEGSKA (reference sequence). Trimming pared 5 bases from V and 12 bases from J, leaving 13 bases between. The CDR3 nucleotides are TGCAGTGCTCCTGAAGTCCGGGAGTACTTC. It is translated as CSAPEVREYF.

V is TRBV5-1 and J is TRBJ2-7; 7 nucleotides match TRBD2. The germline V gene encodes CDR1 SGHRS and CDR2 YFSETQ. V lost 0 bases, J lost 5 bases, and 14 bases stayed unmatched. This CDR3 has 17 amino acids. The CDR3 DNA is TGCGCCAGCAGCTTGGCCAAACCAGCGGGGACCCCCCACGAGCAGTACTTC. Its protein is CASSLAKPAGTPHEQYF.

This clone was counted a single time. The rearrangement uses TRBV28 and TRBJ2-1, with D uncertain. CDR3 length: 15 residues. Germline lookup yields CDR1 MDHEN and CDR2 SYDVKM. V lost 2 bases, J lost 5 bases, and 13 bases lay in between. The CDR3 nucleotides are TGTGCCAGCAGTTTACAGAGTCACTATAACAATGAGCAGTTCTTC. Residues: CASSLQSHYNNEQFF.